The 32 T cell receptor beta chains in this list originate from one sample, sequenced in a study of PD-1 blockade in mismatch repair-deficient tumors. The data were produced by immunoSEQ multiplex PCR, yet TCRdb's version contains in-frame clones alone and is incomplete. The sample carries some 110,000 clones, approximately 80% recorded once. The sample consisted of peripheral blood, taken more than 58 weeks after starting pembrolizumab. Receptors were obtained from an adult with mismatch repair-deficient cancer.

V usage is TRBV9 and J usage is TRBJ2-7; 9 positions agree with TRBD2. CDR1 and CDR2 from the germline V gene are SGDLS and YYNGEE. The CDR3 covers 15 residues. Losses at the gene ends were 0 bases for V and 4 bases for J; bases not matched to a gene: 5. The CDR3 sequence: CASSVDSGRVYEQYF. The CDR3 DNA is TGTGCCAGCAGCGTAGATAGCGGGAGAGTATACGAGCAGTACTTC. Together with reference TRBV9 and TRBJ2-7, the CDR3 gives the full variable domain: DSGVTQTPKHLITATGQRVTLRCSPRSGDLSVYWYQQSLDQGLQFLIQYYNGEERAKGNILERFSAQQFPDLHSELNLSSLELGDSALYFCASSVDSGRVYEQYFGPGTRLTVT.

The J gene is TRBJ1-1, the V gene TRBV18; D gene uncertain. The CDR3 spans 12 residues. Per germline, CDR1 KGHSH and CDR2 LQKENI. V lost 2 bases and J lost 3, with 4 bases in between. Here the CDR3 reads CASSPYYTEAFF. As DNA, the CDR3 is TGTGCCAGCTCACCATATTACACTGAAGCTTTCTTT.

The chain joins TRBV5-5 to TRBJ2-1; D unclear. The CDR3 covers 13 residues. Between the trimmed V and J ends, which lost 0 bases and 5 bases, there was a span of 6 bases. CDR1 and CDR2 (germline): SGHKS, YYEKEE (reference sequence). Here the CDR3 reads CASSLGSHNEQFF. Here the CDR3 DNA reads TGTGCCAGCAGCTTGGGATCCCACAATGAGCAGTTCTTC. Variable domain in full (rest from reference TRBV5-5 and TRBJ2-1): DAGVTQSPTHLIKTRGQQVTLRCSPISGHKSVSWYQQVLGQGPQFIFQYYEKEERGRGNFPDRFSARQFPNYSSELNVNALLLGDSALYLCASSLGSHNEQFFGPGTRLTVL.

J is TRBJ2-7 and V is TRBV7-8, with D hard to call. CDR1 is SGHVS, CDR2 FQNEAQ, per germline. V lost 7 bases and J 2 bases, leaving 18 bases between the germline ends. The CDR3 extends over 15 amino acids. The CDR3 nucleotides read TGTGCCAGCACCGGCTTCGCCAGCGTAACCTACGAGCAGTACTTC. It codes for CASTGFASVTYEQYF.

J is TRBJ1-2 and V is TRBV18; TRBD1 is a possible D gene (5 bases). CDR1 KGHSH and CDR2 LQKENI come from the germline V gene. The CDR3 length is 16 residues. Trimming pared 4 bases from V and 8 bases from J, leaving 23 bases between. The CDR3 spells CASSLNDQGSLGGYTF. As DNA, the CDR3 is TGTGCCAGCTCACTGAACGACCAGGGATCTCTTGGCGGCTACACCTTC.

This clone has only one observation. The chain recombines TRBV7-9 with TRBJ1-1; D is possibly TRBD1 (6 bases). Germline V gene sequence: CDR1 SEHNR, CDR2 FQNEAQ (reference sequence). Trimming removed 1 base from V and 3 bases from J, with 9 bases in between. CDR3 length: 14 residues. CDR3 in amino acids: CASSLESGDTEAFF. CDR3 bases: TGTGCCAGCAGCTTAGAATCAGGGGACACTGAAGCTTTCTTT.

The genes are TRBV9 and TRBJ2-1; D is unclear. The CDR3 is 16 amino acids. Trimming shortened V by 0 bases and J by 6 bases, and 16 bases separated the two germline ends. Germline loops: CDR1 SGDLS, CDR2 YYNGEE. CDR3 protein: CASSVGGVKKGNEQFF. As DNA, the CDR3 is TGTGCCAGCAGCGTAGGAGGCGTCAAGAAGGGCAATGAGCAGTTCTTC.

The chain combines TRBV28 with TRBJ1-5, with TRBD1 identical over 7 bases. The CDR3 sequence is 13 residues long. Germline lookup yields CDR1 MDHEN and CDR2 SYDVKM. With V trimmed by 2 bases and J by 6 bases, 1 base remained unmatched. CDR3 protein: CASSLEGAQPQHF. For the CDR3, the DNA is TGTGCCAGCAGTTTAGAGGGGGCTCAGCCCCAGCATTTT.

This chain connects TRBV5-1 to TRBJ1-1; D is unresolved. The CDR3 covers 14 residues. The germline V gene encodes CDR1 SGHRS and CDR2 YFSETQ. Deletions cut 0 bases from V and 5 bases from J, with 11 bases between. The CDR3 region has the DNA TGCGCCAGCAGCTTGGTCGGCAGTGGGACTGAAGCTTTCTTT. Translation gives CASSLVGSGTEAFF.

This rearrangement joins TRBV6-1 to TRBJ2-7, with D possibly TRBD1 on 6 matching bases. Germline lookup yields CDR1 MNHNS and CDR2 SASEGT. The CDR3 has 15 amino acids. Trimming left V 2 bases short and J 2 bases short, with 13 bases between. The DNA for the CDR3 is TGTGCCAGCAGTGAATTCACAGGGACACCCTACGAGCAGTACTTC. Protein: CASSEFTGTPYEQYF.

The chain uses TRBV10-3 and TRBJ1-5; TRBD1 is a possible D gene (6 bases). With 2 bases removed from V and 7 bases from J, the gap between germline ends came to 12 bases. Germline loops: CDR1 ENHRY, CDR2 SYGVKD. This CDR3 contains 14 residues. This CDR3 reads CAISEQPGAQPQHF. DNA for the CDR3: TGTGCCATCAGTGAGCAACCAGGGGCCCAGCCCCAGCATTTT.

CDR3 residues: CSVDGTSGISSYNEQFF. In DNA form, the CDR3 reads TGCAGCGTCGACGGGACTAGCGGGATTAGCTCCTACAATGAGCAGTTCTTC. The genes are TRBV29-1 and TRBJ2-1, with 13 bases aligning to TRBD2. The CDR3 consists of 17 residues. From germline, CDR1 is SQVTM and CDR2 ANQGSEA. After removal of 6 bases from V and 0 bases from J, the junction contained 8 bases not matched to a gene.

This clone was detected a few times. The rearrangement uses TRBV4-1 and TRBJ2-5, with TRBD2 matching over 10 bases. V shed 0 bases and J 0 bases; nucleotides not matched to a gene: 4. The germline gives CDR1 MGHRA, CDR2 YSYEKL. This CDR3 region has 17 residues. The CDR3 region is CASSQEPLAGNQETQYF. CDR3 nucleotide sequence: TGCGCCAGCAGCCAAGAGCCACTAGCGGGGAACCAAGAGACCCAGTACTTC.

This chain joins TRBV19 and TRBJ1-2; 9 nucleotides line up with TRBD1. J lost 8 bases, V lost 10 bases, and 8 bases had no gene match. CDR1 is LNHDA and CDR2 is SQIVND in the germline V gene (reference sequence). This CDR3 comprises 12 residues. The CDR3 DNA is TGTGCCACAAGCCAGACAGGGGGAGGCTACACCTTC. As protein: CATSQTGGGYTF.

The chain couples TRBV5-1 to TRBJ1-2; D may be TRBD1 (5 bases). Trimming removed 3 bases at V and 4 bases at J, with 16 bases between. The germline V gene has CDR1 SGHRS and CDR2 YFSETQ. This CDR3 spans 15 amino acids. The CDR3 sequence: CASSSGGLPGYGYTF. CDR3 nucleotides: TGCGCCAGCAGCTCCGGGGGACTCCCGGGCTATGGCTACACCTTC.

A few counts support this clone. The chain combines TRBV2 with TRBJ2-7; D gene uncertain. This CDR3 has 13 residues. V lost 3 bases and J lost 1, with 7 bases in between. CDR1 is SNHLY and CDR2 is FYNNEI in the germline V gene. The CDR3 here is CASSDSLSYEQYF. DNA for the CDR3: TGTGCCAGCAGTGACAGTCTGTCCTACGAGCAGTACTTC. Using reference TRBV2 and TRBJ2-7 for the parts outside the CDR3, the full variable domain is EPEVTQTPSHQVTQMGQEVILRCVPISNHLYFYWYRQILGQKVEFLVSFYNNEISEKSEIFDDQFSVERPDGSNFTLKIRSTKLEDSAMYFCASSDSLSYEQYFGPGTRLTVT.

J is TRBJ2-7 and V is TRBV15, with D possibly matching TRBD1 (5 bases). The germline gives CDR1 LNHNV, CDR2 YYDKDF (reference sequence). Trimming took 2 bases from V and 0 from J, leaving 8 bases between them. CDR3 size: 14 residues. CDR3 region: CATSRSQGSYEQYF. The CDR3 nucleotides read TGTGCCACCAGCAGATCGCAGGGCTCCTACGAGCAGTACTTC.

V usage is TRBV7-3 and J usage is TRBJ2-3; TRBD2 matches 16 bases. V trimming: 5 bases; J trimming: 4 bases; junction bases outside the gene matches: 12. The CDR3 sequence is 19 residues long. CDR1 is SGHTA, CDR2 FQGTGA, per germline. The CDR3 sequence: CASSLGLGLAGGPSDTQYF. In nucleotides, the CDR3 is TGTGCCAGCAGCCTAGGGCTGGGACTAGCGGGAGGGCCTTCAGATACGCAGTATTTT.

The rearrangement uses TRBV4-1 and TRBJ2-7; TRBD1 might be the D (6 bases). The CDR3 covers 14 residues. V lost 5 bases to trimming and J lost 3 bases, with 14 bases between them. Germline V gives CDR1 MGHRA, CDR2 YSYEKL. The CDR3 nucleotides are TGCGCCAGCAGCTTACGGGACAAGAACTACGAGCAGTACTTC. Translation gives CASSLRDKNYEQYF.

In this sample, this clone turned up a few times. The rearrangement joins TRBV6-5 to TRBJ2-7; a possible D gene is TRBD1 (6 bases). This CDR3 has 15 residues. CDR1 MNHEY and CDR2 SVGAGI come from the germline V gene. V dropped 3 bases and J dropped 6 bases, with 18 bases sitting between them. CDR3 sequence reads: CASSYQGTLPTEQYF. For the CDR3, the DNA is TGTGCCAGCAGTTATCAGGGGACCCTCCCGACCGAGCAGTACTTC.

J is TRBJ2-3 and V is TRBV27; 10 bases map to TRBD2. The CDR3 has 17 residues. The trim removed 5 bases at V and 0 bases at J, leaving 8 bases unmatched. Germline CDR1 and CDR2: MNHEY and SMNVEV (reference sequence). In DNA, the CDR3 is TGTGCCAGCAGTCCGACCCGGACTAGCGGAAGCACAGATACGCAGTATTTT. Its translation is CASSPTRTSGSTDTQYF.

The CDR3 sequence: CASRGVSYEQYF. The CDR3 DNA reads as TGTGCCAGCAGAGGGGTTTCTTACGAGCAGTACTTC. The chain employs TRBV27 and TRBJ2-7, with a possible D match to TRBD1 (5 bases). The CDR3 contains 12 residues. Germline assignment: CDR1 MNHEY and CDR2 SMNVEV (reference sequence). V was shortened by 6 bases and J by 4 bases, with 10 bases between the two germline ends.

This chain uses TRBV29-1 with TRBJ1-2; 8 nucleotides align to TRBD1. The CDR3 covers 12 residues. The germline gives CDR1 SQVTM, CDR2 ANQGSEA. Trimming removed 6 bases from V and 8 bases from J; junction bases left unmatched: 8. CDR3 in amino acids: CSVDRGSLGYTF. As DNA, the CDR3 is TGCAGCGTAGACAGGGGTTCATTAGGCTACACCTTC. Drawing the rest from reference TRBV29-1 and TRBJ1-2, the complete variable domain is SAVISQKPSRDICQRGTSLTIQCQVDSQVTMMFWYRQQPGQSLTLIATANQGSEATYESGFVIDKFPISRPNLTFSTLTVSNMSPEDSSIYLCSVDRGSLGYTFGSGTRLTVV.

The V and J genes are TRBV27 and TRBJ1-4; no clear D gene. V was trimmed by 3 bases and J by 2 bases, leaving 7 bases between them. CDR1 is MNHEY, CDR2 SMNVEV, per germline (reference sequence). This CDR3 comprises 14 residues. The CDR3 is CASSFSPTNEKLFF. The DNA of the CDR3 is TGTGCCAGCAGTTTTAGCCCCACTAATGAAAAACTGTTTTTT.

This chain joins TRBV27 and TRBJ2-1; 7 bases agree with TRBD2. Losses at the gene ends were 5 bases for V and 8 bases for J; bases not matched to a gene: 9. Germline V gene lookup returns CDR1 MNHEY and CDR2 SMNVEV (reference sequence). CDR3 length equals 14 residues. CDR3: CASSGGRREDEQFF. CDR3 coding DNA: TGTGCCAGCAGTGGCGGGAGACGAGAGGATGAGCAGTTCTTC.

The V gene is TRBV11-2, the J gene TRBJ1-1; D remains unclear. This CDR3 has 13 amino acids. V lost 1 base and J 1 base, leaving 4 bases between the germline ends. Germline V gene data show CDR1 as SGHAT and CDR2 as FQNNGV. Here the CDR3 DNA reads TGTGCCAGCAGCTTAGGACAGAACACTGAAGCTTTCTTT. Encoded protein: CASSLGQNTEAFF. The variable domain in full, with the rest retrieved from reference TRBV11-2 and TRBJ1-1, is EAGVAQSPRYKIIEKRQSVAFWCNPISGHATLYWYQQILGQGPKLLIQFQNNGVVDDSQLPKDRFSAERLKGVDSTLKIQPAKLEDSAVYLCASSLGQNTEAFFGQGTRLTVV.

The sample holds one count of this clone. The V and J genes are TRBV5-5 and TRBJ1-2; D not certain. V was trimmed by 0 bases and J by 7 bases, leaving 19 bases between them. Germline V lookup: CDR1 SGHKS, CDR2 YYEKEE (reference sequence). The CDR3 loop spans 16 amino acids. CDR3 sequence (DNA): TGTGCCAGCAGCTTGGCCGTGGCAGCTCAAGTGGTTGGCTACACCTTC. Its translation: CASSLAVAAQVVGYTF.

The CDR3 here is CASSTTGGRTEAFF. As DNA, the CDR3 is TGTGCCAGTAGTACGACAGGGGGACGGACTGAAGCTTTCTTT. The V call is TRBV19, the J call TRBJ1-1; 9 bases match TRBD1. After removal of 4 bases from V and 5 bases from J, the junction contained 5 bases not matched to a gene. Per the germline V gene, CDR1 is LNHDA and CDR2 is SQIVND (reference sequence). CDR3 length: 14 residues.

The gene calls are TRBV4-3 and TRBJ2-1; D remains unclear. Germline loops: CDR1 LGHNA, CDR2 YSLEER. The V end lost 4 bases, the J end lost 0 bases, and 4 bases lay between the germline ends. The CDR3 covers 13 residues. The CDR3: CASSLSSYNEQFF. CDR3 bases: TGCGCCAGCAGCCTTAGCTCCTACAATGAGCAGTTCTTC.

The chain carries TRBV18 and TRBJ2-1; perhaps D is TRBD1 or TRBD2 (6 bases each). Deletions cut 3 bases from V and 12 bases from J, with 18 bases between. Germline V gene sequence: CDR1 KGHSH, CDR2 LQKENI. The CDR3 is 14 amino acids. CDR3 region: CASSPSGYREVQFF. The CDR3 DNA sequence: TGTGCCAGCTCACCTTCGGGTTACAGGGAGGTGCAGTTCTTC.

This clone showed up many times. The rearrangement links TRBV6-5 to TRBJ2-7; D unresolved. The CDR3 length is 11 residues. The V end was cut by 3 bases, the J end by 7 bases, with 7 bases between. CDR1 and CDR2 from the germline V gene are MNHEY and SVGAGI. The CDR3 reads CASSYLAEQYF. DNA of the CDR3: TGTGCCAGCAGTTATTTAGCTGAGCAGTACTTC.

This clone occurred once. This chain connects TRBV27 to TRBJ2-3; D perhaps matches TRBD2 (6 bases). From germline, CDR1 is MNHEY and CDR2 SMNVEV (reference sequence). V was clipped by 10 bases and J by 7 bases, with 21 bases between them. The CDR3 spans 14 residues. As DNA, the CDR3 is TGTGCCACCTGCTGCCCGATTGGGACTTATACGCAGTATTTT. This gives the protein CATCCPIGTYTQYF.